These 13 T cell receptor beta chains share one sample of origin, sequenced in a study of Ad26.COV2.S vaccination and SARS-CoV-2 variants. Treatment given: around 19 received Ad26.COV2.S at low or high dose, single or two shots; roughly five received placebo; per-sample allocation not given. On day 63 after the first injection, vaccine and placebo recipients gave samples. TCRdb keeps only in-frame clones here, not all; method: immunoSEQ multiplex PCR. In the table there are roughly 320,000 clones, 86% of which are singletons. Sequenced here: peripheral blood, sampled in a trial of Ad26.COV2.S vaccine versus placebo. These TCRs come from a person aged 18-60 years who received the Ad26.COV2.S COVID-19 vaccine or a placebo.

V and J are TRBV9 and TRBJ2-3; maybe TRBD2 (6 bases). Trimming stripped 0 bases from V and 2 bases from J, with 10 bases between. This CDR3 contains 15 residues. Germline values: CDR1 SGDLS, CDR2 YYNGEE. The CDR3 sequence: CASSVAALATDTQYF. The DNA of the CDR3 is TGTGCCAGCAGCGTAGCTGCACTAGCCACAGATACGCAGTATTTT.

The CDR3: CATSDPGRASTDTQYF. Written as DNA, the CDR3 is TGTGCCACCAGTGACCCGGGCCGTGCTAGCACAGATACGCAGTATTTT. V and J are TRBV24-1 and TRBJ2-3; no definite D call. The CDR3 runs 16 residues. The V end lost 4 bases, the J end lost 0 bases, and 13 bases lay between the germline ends. CDR1 is KGHDR and CDR2 is SFDVKD in the germline V gene.

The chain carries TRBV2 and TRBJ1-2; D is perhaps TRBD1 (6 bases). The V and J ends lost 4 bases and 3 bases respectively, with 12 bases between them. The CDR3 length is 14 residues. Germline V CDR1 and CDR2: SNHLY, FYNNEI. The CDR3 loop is CASSGGRGDYGYTF. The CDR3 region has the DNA TGTGCCAGCAGTGGGGGGCGAGGGGACTATGGCTACACCTTC. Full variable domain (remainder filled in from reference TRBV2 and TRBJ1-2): EPEVTQTPSHQVTQMGQEVILRCVPISNHLYFYWYRQILGQKVEFLVSFYNNEISEKSEIFDDQFSVERPDGSNFTLKIRSTKLEDSAMYFCASSGGRGDYGYTFGSGTRLTVV.

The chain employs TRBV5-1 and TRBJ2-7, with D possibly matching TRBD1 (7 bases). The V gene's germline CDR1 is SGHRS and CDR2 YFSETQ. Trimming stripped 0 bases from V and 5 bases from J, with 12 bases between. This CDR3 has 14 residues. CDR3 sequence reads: CASSLGQGGDEQYF. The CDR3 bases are TGCGCCAGCAGCTTGGGGCAGGGGGGCGACGAGCAGTACTTC.

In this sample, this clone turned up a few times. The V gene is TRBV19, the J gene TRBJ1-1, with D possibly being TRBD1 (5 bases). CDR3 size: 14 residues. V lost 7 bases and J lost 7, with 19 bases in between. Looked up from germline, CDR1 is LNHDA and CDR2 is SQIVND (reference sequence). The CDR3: CASTPLLDTNEAFF. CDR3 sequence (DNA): TGTGCCAGTACCCCCCTCTTGGACACTAATGAAGCTTTCTTT. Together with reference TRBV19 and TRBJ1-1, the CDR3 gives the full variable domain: DGGITQSPKYLFRKEGQNVTLSCEQNLNHDAMYWYRQDPGQGLRLIYYSQIVNDFQKGDIAEGYSVSREKKESFPLTVTSAQKNPTAFYLCASTPLLDTNEAFFGQGTRLTVV.

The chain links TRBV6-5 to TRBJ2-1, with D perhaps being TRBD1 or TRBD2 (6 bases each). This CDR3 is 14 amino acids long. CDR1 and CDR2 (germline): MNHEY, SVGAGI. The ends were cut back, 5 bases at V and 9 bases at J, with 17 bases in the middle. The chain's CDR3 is CASSRTGASTEQFF. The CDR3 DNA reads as TGTGCCAGCAGTAGGACGGGGGCGTCGACTGAGCAGTTCTTC.

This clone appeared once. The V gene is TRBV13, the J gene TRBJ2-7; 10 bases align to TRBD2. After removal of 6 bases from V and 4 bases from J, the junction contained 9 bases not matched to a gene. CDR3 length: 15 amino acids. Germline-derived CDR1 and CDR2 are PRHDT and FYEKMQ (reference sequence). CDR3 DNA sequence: TGTGCCAGCAGTTCCCGTAGCGGGGGGATATACGAGCAGTACTTC. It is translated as CASSSRSGGIYEQYF.

DNA for the CDR3: TGTGCCAGCTCACCACCTCCTCAGACAGGGAGTAGCTATGGCTACACCTTC. Its translation is CASSPPPQTGSSYGYTF. The chain is built from TRBV18 and TRBJ1-2, with 7 bases identical to TRBD1. This CDR3 is 17 amino acids long. Germline CDR1 and CDR2: KGHSH and LQKENI. V trimming: 0 bases; J trimming: 4 bases; junction bases outside the gene matches: 11.

The CDR3 reads CASSVITSGGVNEQFF. The DNA of the CDR3 is TGTGCCAGCAGTGTAATTACTAGCGGGGGGGTTAATGAGCAGTTCTTC. This chain links TRBV27 with TRBJ2-1; 13 positions match TRBD2. With 5 bases clipped from V and 7 bases from J, the junction kept 8 bases outside the gene matches. CDR3 length equals 16 residues. Germline V lookup: CDR1 MNHEY, CDR2 SMNVEV (reference sequence).

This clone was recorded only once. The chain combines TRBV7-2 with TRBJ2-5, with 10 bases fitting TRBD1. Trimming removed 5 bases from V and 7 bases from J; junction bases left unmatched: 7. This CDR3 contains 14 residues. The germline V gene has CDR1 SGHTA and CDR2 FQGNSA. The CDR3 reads CASSPDRGPGTQYF. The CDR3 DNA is TGTGCCAGCAGCCCAGACAGGGGGCCCGGGACCCAGTACTTC.

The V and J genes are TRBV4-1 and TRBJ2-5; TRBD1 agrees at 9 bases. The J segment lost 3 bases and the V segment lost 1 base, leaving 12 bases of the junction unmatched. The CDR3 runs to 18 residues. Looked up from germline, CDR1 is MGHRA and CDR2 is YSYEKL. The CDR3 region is CASSQAMASGTGKETQYF. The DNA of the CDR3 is TGCGCCAGCAGCCAAGCCATGGCCTCCGGGACAGGGAAAGAGACCCAGTACTTC.

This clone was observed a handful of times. CDR3 sequence reads: CASSLGPFSNQPQHF. The CDR3, as DNA: TGTGCCAGCAGCCTCGGCCCCTTCAGCAATCAGCCCCAGCATTTT. The chain recombines TRBV7-9 with TRBJ1-5, with D unclear. Per the germline V gene, CDR1 is SEHNR and CDR2 is FQNEAQ (reference sequence). The CDR3 runs to 15 residues. V lost 5 bases and J lost 1, with 12 bases in between.

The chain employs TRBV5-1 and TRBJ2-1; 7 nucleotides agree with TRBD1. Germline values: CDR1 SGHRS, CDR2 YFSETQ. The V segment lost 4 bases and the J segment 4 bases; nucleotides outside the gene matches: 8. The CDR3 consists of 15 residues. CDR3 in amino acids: CASSLGTAEYNEQFF. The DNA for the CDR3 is TGCGCCAGCAGCCTCGGGACAGCCGAGTACAATGAGCAGTTCTTC.